Listed below are T cell receptor beta chains from one sample, sequenced in a study of early T cells in non-severe SARS-CoV-2 infection. TCRdb fed the 5' RACE reads into MiXCR, producing one record per CDR3 protein. Of approximately 84,000 distinct CDR3 sequences listed, around 14% are singletons. Sequencing input: whole blood. Every receptor here comes from an adult who was a healthcare worker with PCR-confirmed SARS-CoV-2 infection or an uninfected control (not recorded which). CDR3s include the opening cysteine and the closing phenylalanine or tryptophan. The D gene is left open where the match is weak. Size is stated for part of the rows, as once, few or many counts, or as a class when the clone is expanded.

cdr3_aa cdr3_nt d_call clone_size j_call v_call
CASSYGQGGTDTQYF TGTGCCAGCAGCTACGGACAGGGGGGCACAGATACGCAGTATTTT TRBD1 . TRBJ2-3 TRBV7-9
CASSRGGIAGQYF TGTGCCAGCTCACGGGGCGGTATAGCCGGGCAGTACTTC . . TRBJ2-7 TRBV18
CASSLAVGTGNSPLHF TGCGCCAGCAGCTTGGCTGTCGGGACAGGAAATTCACCCCTCCACTTT TRBD1 few TRBJ1-6 TRBV5-1
CASSYSARSAGNTIYF TGTGCCAGCAGTTACTCGGCCAGGTCAGCCGGAAACACCATATATTTT . . TRBJ1-3 TRBV6-5
CASSQTSGGLFF TGTGCCAGCAGTCAAACTAGCGGGGGGCTCTTCTTC TRBD2 . TRBJ2-1 TRBV6-5
CASSLLANTGELFF TGCGCCAGCAGCTTGTTGGCGAACACCGGGGAGCTGTTTTTT . . TRBJ2-2 TRBV5-1
CASSFRGPTDTQYF TGTGCCAGCAGTTTTAGGGGTCCCACAGATACGCAGTATTTT . . TRBJ2-3 TRBV12-3/TRBV12-4
CASSPRSAILYYEQYF TGTGCCAGCAGCCCGAGGAGCGCTATCCTCTACTACGAGCAGTACTTC . many TRBJ2-7 TRBV13
CASSLEHGSSSYNSPLHF TGTGCCAGCAGCTTAGAACACGGGTCAAGCTCCTATAATTCACCCCTCCACTTT . few TRBJ1-6 TRBV7-6
CASSPGTANTEAFF TGTGCCAGCAGCCCAGGGACAGCGAACACTGAAGCTTTCTTT TRBD1 few TRBJ1-1 TRBV7-9
CVSSKGQIVYEQYF TGTGTCAGCAGTAAAGGACAAATAGTCTACGAGCAGTACTTC . . TRBJ2-7 TRBV28
CSAVGSGYTF TGCAGTGCCGTTGGGTCCGGCTACACCTTC . many TRBJ1-2 TRBV20-1
CASQGQQNTEAFF TGTGCCAGTCAGGGACAGCAAAACACTGAAGCTTTCTTT TRBD1 few TRBJ1-1 TRBV28
CASSLAEGPTHYGYTF TGTGCCAGCAGCTTAGCGGAGGGACCGACCCACTATGGCTACACCTTC . many TRBJ1-2 TRBV7-9
CAWTYGGLSYNEQFF TGTGCCTGGACCTATGGGGGCCTCTCCTACAATGAGCAGTTCTTC . few TRBJ2-1 TRBV30
CASSLGDHNYGYTF TGTGCCAGCAGCTTAGGAGACCATAACTATGGCTACACCTTC . few TRBJ1-2 TRBV7-8
CSVRPTGYGYTF TGCAGCGTCCGACCGACAGGATATGGCTACACCTTC . . TRBJ1-2 TRBV29-1
CASSLAPRSYEQYF TGTGCCAGCAGCTTAGCCCCCCGGTCCTACGAGCAGTACTTC . . TRBJ2-7 TRBV7-9
CASSPRQVSSGNTIYF TGTGCCAGCAGCCCGCGACAGGTGTCCTCTGGAAACACCATATATTTT . . TRBJ1-3 TRBV7-6
CASSHRDSWAFF TGTGCCAGCAGCCACCGGGACTCTTGGGCTTTCTTT . . TRBJ1-1 TRBV7-2
CASSYGGTQYF TGTGCCAGCAGTTACGGGGGAACCCAGTACTTC . many TRBJ2-5 TRBV27
CASSRGLLVTDTQYF TGTGCCAGTAGTAGGGGACTACTAGTCACAGATACGCAGTATTTT TRBD2 . TRBJ2-3 TRBV19
CASSRESNQPQHF TGTGCCAGTAGCCGGGAGAGCAATCAGCCCCAGCATTTT . few TRBJ1-5 TRBV19
CASSEFITGELFF TGTGCCAGCAGTGAATTTATCACCGGGGAGCTGTTTTTT . many TRBJ2-2 TRBV2
CASNMGQGRGGYTF TGTGCCAGCAACATGGGACAGGGGCGAGGTGGCTACACCTTC TRBD1 few TRBJ1-2 TRBV27
CASSPSALNEKLFF TGTGCCAGCTCACCGTCGGCCCTCAATGAAAAACTGTTTTTT . . TRBJ1-4 TRBV18
CASSPRNGVGVEAFF TGTGCCAGCAGCCCCAGAAACGGGGTGGGGGTCGAAGCTTTCTTT . many TRBJ1-1 TRBV11-2
CASSERLLAKQFF TGTGCCAGCAGTGAAAGGCTACTAGCGAAGCAGTTCTTC TRBD2 few TRBJ2-1 TRBV2
CASSLGTTGYEQYF TGTGCCAGCAGCTTAGGGACAACAGGTTACGAGCAGTACTTC . . TRBJ2-7 TRBV7-2
CASSPETSGSTDTQYF TGTGCCAGCAGCCCTGAGACTAGCGGGAGCACAGATACGCAGTATTTT TRBD2 few TRBJ2-3 TRBV13
CASSELAGAYNEQFF TGTGCCAGCAGTGAACTAGCGGGGGCGTACAATGAGCAGTTCTTC TRBD2 . TRBJ2-1 TRBV6-1
CATGLAGSYNEQFF TGTGCCACCGGACTAGCGGGATCCTACAATGAGCAGTTCTTC TRBD2 few TRBJ2-1 TRBV6-2/TRBV6-3
CASSRDSENYGYTF TGTGCCAGCAGCCGGGACAGCGAGAACTATGGCTACACCTTC TRBD1 . TRBJ1-2 TRBV6-2/TRBV6-3
CSASLIADTQYF TGCAGTGCTAGTTTGATCGCAGATACGCAGTATTTT . few TRBJ2-3 TRBV20-1
CSAQGTGGFGNTIYF TGCAGTGCCCAGGGGACAGGGGGCTTTGGAAACACCATATATTTT TRBD1 few TRBJ1-3 TRBV20-1